The sequence of this TCR beta chain was determined in a study of shared clonotypes between healthy human individuals. The study, taken as a whole, reports: The generation probabilities recorded for non-shared clonotypes fell below those of clonotypes shared by all four donors. Inspection by rarefaction showed sorted-subset sequencing to be incomplete despite large depth. Generally, naive subsets (rather than memory subsets) showed larger estimated richness.

Points on this clone: The antigen is unknown.

Sequencing used immunoSEQ multiplex PCR; TCRdb keeps in-frame clones, though not all of them. The repertoire holds about a million clones, with 70% to 85% as singletons. This CDR3 contains 13 residues. The germline V gene has CDR1 SGHTA and CDR2 FQGNSA. V was pared by 5 bases and J by 4 bases, with 10 bases between. Sequencing was carried out using memory CD4+ T cells from PBMCs. Described subset: CD45RA-negative fraction. V gene TRBV7-2 combines with J gene TRBJ2-3; a weak D match, TRBD1 (6 bases). The clonotype was recovered from a man aged 18 to 29 in good health. Some clones in this sample may be carry-over from other donors' samples. CDR3: CASSTHRADTQYF. The CDR3 bases are TGTGCCAGCAGCACCCACAGGGCAGATACGCAGTATTTT.